This is a list of T cell receptor beta chains from one sample in a study of circulating tumor DNA in untreated peripheral T-cell lymphoma. The table came from immunoSEQ multiplex PCR; TCRdb's copy has only in-frame clones and leaves some out. The sample consists of about 2,500 clones, roughly four fifths of them appearing once. The sequencing sample was made of tumor tissue. The receptor source for this set is a human donor with peripheral T-cell lymphoma. The CDR3 runs from the conserved cysteine through the conserved F or W. A D gene is named only where the DNA matches it firmly. Only part of the rows carry a size: once, few, many, or a class if the clone is expanded.

TRBD1	TRBV10-3	TRBJ2-1	.	CAIRDRDREQYNEQFF	TGTGCCATCAGGGACCGGGACAGGGAACAATACAATGAGCAGTTCTTC
.	TRBV28	TRBJ2-1	once	CASSPRGRGNNEQFF	TGTGCCAGCAGTCCCAGGGGACGGGGAAACAATGAGCAGTTCTTC
.	TRBV6-8	TRBJ2-3	.	CASSDSGEAGTQYF	TGTGCCAGCAGTGACAGTGGAGAGGCGGGTACGCAGTATTTT
.	TRBV5-1	TRBJ2-5	.	CASSLAPWVGSQETQYF	TGCGCCAGCAGCTTGGCGCCATGGGTGGGGTCCCAAGAGACCCAGTACTTC
.	TRBV28	TRBJ2-2	.	CASVTQTERAIPNTGELFF	TGTGCCAGCGTTACCCAAACAGAGCGGGCTATACCGAACACCGGGGAGCTGTTTTTT
.	TRBV7-2	TRBJ1-5	.	CASSRGALGNQPQHF	TGTGCCAGCAGCAGGGGCGCGTTAGGCAATCAGCCCCAGCATTTT
TRBD2	TRBV6-8	TRBJ2-5	.	CASNGAGLQETQYF	TGTGCCAGCAACGGGGCGGGACTACAAGAGACCCAGTACTTC
.	TRBV11-1	TRBJ1-4	.	CASSRSSSNEKLFF	TGTGCCAGCAGCCGCAGTAGTAGTAATGAAAAACTGTTTTTT
TRBD2	TRBV11-3	TRBJ2-3	once	CASSLRLSRYWRELGDTQYF	TGTGCCAGCAGCTTAAGGTTGTCGAGGTATTGGCGGGAGTTAGGAGATACGCAGTATTTT
.	TRBV10-2	TRBJ1-1	.	CASSEKAMNTEAFF	TGCGCCAGCAGTGAGAAGGCGATGAACACTGAAGCTTTCTTT
TRBD1	TRBV6-8	TRBJ2-3	.	CASSDGQGTDTQYF	TGTGCCAGCAGTGACGGACAGGGCACAGATACGCAGTATTTT
TRBD2	TRBV2	TRBJ2-3	.	CASSLRGTSGGTDTQYF	TGTGCCAGCAGCTTGAGGGGGACTAGCGGCGGCACAGATACGCAGTATTTT
.	TRBV7-5	TRBJ1-5	once	CASSLGTRDNQPQHF	TGTGCCAGCAGCTTAGGGACCAGAGACAATCAGCCCCAGCATTTT
.	TRBV11-3	TRBJ2-7	large	CASSSPELQNYEQYF	TGTGCCAGCAGCTCCCCTGAGTTGCAAAACTACGAGCAGTACTTC
.	TRBV19	TRBJ2-3	.	CASSRRMNTDTQYF	TGTGCCAGTAGCCGACGAATGAACACAGATACGCAGTATTTT
.	TRBV11-3	TRBJ2-7	.	CASSLVGGGEEQYF	TGTGCCAGCAGCTTGGTTGGTGGCGGGGAAGAGCAGTACTTC
TRBD1	TRBV28	TRBJ2-7	.	CAGRGTGDYEQYF	TGTGCCGGCCGCGGAACAGGGGACTACGAGCAGTACTTC
.	TRBV5-1	TRBJ2-7	.	CASSLGLGTPRIYEQYF	TGCGCCAGCAGCTTGGGGCTAGGAACTCCGCGAATTTACGAGCAGTACTTC
.	TRBV7-6	TRBJ1-3	.	CASSLEVPTPGNTIYF	TGTGCCAGCAGCTTAGAAGTCCCCACTCCCGGAAACACCATATATTTT
.	TRBV6-8	TRBJ1-1	.	CASSPQQGSNTEAFF	TGTGCCAGCAGTCCACAACAGGGATCGAACACTGAAGCTTTCTTT
.	TRBV6-8	TRBJ1-5	.	CASSPRPRDIDF	TGTGCCAGCAGTCCTCGGCCCCGGGACATCGATTTT
TRBD1	TRBV28	TRBJ2-1	.	CASSSPTGTGGFIDEQFF	TGTGCCAGCAGTTCGCCCACCGGGACAGGGGGCTTTATCGATGAGCAGTTCTTC
TRBD2	TRBV11-3	TRBJ2-7	.	CASSLRLAGVEEQYF	TGTGCCAGCAGCTTAAGGCTAGCGGGAGTTGAAGAGCAGTACTTC
TRBD1	TRBV28	TRBJ2-7	.	CASSPAGTGSDEQYF	TGTGCCAGCAGTCCGGCGGGGACAGGGTCCGACGAGCAGTACTTC
.	TRBV7-5	TRBJ2-3	once	CASSLDLAVLTDTQYF	TGTGCCAGCAGCTTAGATCTAGCGGTTCTCACAGATACGCAGTATTTT
.	TRBV15	TRBJ1-5	.	CATSRGQYSNQPQHF	TGTGCCACCAGCAGAGGACAGTATAGCAATCAGCCCCAGCATTTT